This T cell receptor beta chain was recovered during a study of blood T cells in healthy people across ages. Using a J-beta primer mix together with a sample-barcoded 5' primer, a second PCR was run for roughly 6 to 12 cycles. TCRdb fed the 5' RACE reads into MiXCR, producing one record per CDR3 protein. The sample consists of around 1,500,000 distinct CDR3 sequences, approximately 28% of them appearing once. Material for sequencing was blood. The receptor was derived from a woman in her thirties in good health.

The CDR3 coding sequence is TGCGCCAGCCGCCTGGGGGGGAGCGGGGTCTCCTACAATGAGCAGTTCTTC. Protein: CASRLGGSGVSYNEQFF. The V and J genes are TRBV5-1 and TRBJ2-1; TRBD2 matches 7 bases. CDR1 and CDR2 (germline): SGHRS, YFSETQ. The trim removed 7 bases at V and 0 bases at J, leaving 13 bases unmatched. This CDR3 is built from 17 residues.